This T cell receptor beta chain was identified during a study of blood T cell repertoires in COVID-19. Study background: PBMCs, B-cell-depleted T cells, or T cells provided the cDNA or gDNA that made up the material.

As processed by the authors: Nucleated cell counts were estimated from reference gene primer amplification. Sequenced by immunoSEQ multiplex PCR; TCRdb stores in-frame clones only, minus some. The DNA gave D and trimming, while V, J and clone size come from that table. This repertoire shows some 250,000 clones, 65% to 85% found once; its top ten account for about 4.5%. Trimming shortened V by 7 bases and J by 8 bases, and 23 bases separated the two germline ends. CDR3 size: 15 residues. Germline CDR1 LNHDA, CDR2 SQIVND (reference sequence). This TCR derives from a man aged 50 to 60 with active or convalescent COVID-19. Sequencing was done on a sample of peripheral blood. The chain uses TRBV19 and TRBJ1-2, with D perhaps TRBD1 (6 bases). DNA for the CDR3: TGTGCCAGTACACAGCAAACACAGGGACTAGGAGGCTACACCTTC. Its protein is CASTQQTQGLGGYTF. Drawing the rest from reference TRBV19 and TRBJ1-2, the complete variable domain is DGGITQSPKYLFRKEGQNVTLSCEQNLNHDAMYWYRQDPGQGLRLIYYSQIVNDFQKGDIAEGYSVSREKKESFPLTVTSAQKNPTAFYLCASTQQTQGLGGYTFGSGTRLTVV.